One sample yielded the 12 T cell receptor beta chains listed below, sequenced in a study of shared clonotypes between healthy human individuals. Using immunoSEQ multiplex PCR, the repertoire was profiled, and TCRdb retains in-frame clones only, with some absent. Of hundreds of thousands of clones in the sample, approximately 80% were seen once. Sequencing was carried out using PBMCs. Receptors originate from a woman between 35 and 50 years old in good health. Some clones in this sample may be carry-over from other donors' samples.

This clone was observed once. This chain connects TRBV28 to TRBJ2-2; 11 nucleotides match TRBD2. The CDR3 has 16 amino acids. Trimming removed 5 bases from V and 6 bases from J; junction bases left unmatched: 8. Germline lookup yields CDR1 MDHEN and CDR2 SYDVKM. The CDR3 bases are TGTGCCAGCAGTCCAATTAGCGGGAGGGCCGCCGGGGAGCTGTTTTTT. Translating gives CASSPISGRAAGELFF.

The J gene is TRBJ1-2, the V gene TRBV2, with D maybe TRBD1 (6 bases). The CDR3 has 14 residues. Germline V lookup: CDR1 SNHLY, CDR2 FYNNEI. Trimming took 2 bases from V and 1 from J, leaving 8 bases between them. CDR3 residues: CASSERQVNYGYTF. The DNA of the CDR3 is TGTGCCAGCAGTGAACGACAGGTTAACTATGGCTACACCTTC. The full variable domain, in which reference TRBV2 and TRBJ1-2 provide the parts outside the CDR3, is EPEVTQTPSHQVTQMGQEVILRCVPISNHLYFYWYRQILGQKVEFLVSFYNNEISEKSEIFDDQFSVERPDGSNFTLKIRSTKLEDSAMYFCASSERQVNYGYTFGSGTRLTVV.

V and J are TRBV30 and TRBJ1-2, with TRBD1 as a possible D gene (5 bases). CDR3 length: 11 amino acids. The V gene lost 8 bases and the J gene lost 4 bases, with 11 bases spanning the gap. Germline CDR1 and CDR2: GTSNPN and SVGIG (reference sequence). For the CDR3, the DNA is TGTGCCGGTGGGGCACGCTATGGCTACACCTTC. It is translated as CAGGARYGYTF. Together with reference TRBV30 and TRBJ1-2, the CDR3 gives the full variable domain: SQTIHQWPATLVQPVGSPLSLECTVEGTSNPNLYWYRQAAGRGLQLLFYSVGIGQISSEVPQNLSASRPQDRQFILSSKKLLLSDSGFYLCAGGARYGYTFGSGTRLTVV.

The chain uses TRBV19 and TRBJ2-5; D remains unclear. Germline assignment: CDR1 LNHDA and CDR2 SQIVND (reference sequence). The CDR3 consists of 13 residues. V was shortened by 3 bases and J by 4 bases, with 9 bases between the two germline ends. CDR3 DNA: TGTGCCAGTAGTATTTCGTGGGGAGAGACCCAGTACTTC. Protein: CASSISWGETQYF.

V is TRBV2 and J is TRBJ1-4; the D is unclear. The CDR3 has 15 amino acids. V was shortened by 4 bases and J by 7 bases, with 16 bases between the two germline ends. Per the germline V gene, CDR1 is SNHLY and CDR2 is FYNNEI. CDR3 nucleotides: TGTGCCAGCAGTGTGTCAGAAGGGTTAGGTGAAAAACTGTTTTTT. It is translated as CASSVSEGLGEKLFF.

J is TRBJ2-7 and V is TRBV4-2, with 10 bases lining up with TRBD1. Trimming at V came to 4 bases and at J to 4 bases, leaving 7 bases not matched to a gene. This CDR3 region has 15 residues. Germline CDR1 reads LGHNA; CDR2 reads YNFKEQ. The DNA for the CDR3 is TGTGCCAGCAGCCCCACAGACAGGGGGCCGTACGAGCAGTACTTC. It encodes CASSPTDRGPYEQYF.

The chain recombines TRBV5-4 with TRBJ1-2, with a tentative D call TRBD1 (6 bases). Per germline, CDR1 SGHNT and CDR2 YYREEE (reference sequence). The CDR3 contains 14 residues. V lost 4 bases to trimming and J lost 8 bases, with 18 bases between them. This CDR3 is CASSLTGGGKGYTF. The CDR3 coding sequence is TGTGCCAGCAGCCTGACAGGCGGGGGAAAGGGCTACACCTTC.

The chain recombines TRBV29-1 with TRBJ2-7, with D possibly being TRBD1 (5 bases). The end of the DNA is better explained by TRBJ2-5, so the J call may be wrong. The germline V gene encodes CDR1 SQVTM and CDR2 ANQGSEA. There are 12 residues in the CDR3. CDR3 sequence (DNA): TGCAGCGTTGAACCAGGGTTTGGGACCCAGTACTTC. This sequence encodes CSVEPGFGTQYF.

The V gene is TRBV5-4, the J gene TRBJ2-3; D may be TRBD2 (5 bases). V lost 6 bases, J lost 4 bases, and 18 bases lay in between. The CDR3 sequence is 15 residues long. The germline gives CDR1 SGHNT, CDR2 YYREEE (reference sequence). The CDR3 nucleotides are TGTGCCAGCAAGTCCCAGCGGAGTGGGGCAGATACGCAGTATTTT. Amino acid sequence: CASKSQRSGADTQYF. Full variable domain (rest looked up from reference TRBV5-4 and TRBJ2-3): ETGVTQSPTHLIKTRGQQVTLRCSSQSGHNTVSWYQQALGQGPQFIFQYYREEENGRGNFPPRFSGLQFPNYSSELNVNALELDDSALYLCASKSQRSGADTQYFGPGTRLTVL.

This chain joins TRBV6-1 and TRBJ1-3, with D uncertain. Germline assignment: CDR1 MNHNS and CDR2 SASEGT. This CDR3 has 13 amino acids. Trimming pared 3 bases from V and 4 bases from J, leaving 7 bases between. DNA for the CDR3: TGTGCCAGCAGTGAGCCTGGGGGAAACACCATATATTTT. Protein: CASSEPGGNTIYF.

The chain couples TRBV7-6 to TRBJ2-2; possibly TRBD2 for D (6 bases). V lost 2 bases, J lost 4 bases, and 11 bases lay in between. Germline V gene lookup returns CDR1 SGHVS and CDR2 FNYEAQ. CDR3 length: 15 amino acids. The CDR3 reads CASSLPTSSTGELFF. Written as DNA, the CDR3 is TGTGCCAGCAGCTTACCGACTAGTTCCACCGGGGAGCTGTTTTTT.

J is TRBJ2-1 and V is TRBV6-1; tentative D call: TRBD1 (5 bases). Per the germline V gene, CDR1 is MNHNS and CDR2 is SASEGT. Trimming stripped 0 bases from V and 7 bases from J, with 7 bases between. This CDR3 contains 13 residues. In DNA form, the CDR3 reads TGTGCCAGCAGTGAAGCCAGGGAAAATGAGCAGTTCTTC. Its protein product is CASSEARENEQFF.